This entry features one T cell receptor beta chain sequence. The data were obtained in a study of identifying expanded T cells in peripheral blood. The V end lost 6 bases, the J end lost 3 bases, and 12 bases lay between the germline ends. The germline gives CDR1 SNHLY, CDR2 FYNNEI. This CDR3 spans 15 amino acids. The data were produced by immunoSEQ multiplex PCR, yet TCRdb's version contains in-frame clones alone and is incomplete. Of 100,000 to 150,000 clones in the sample, about 88% were seen once. This chain uses TRBV2 with TRBJ2-6; tentative D call: TRBD2 (5 bases). This receptor was taken from a person aged 18 to 75 in good health. The sample was blood. The CDR3 DNA follows: TGTGCCAGCAGCGGGTTGGGGAGTGGGGCCAACGTCCTGACTTTC. Its translation: CASSGLGSGANVLTF.